The subject of this entry is one TCR beta chain. Its target is not known. The entry originates in a study of shared clonotypes between healthy human individuals. General study points: Large sequencing depth failed to make sorted-subset sequencing complete, rarefaction showed. Estimated richness values were generally larger in naive subsets than in memory subsets.

Some clones are missing from TCRdb's copy, which holds only in-frame ones; the method was immunoSEQ multiplex PCR. The table lists around 2,000,000 clones, 95% of them singletons. The CDR3 contains 14 residues. Trimming cost V 3 bases and J 0 bases, with 6 bases left between them. The germline gives CDR1 ENHRY, CDR2 SYGVKD. V and J are TRBV10-3 and TRBJ1-3, with D hard to call. The receptor comes from a man aged 18 to 30 in good health. Sequenced input: naive CD4+ T cells sorted from blood. The subset was: CD45RA+ positively selected. Written as DNA, the CDR3 is TGTGCCATCAGTGACTCCACCTCTGGAAACACCATATATTTT. Protein sequence: CAISDSTSGNTIYF.